This T cell receptor (beta chain) was recovered during a study of cytomegalovirus exposure and HLA in healthy donors. Whole-study context: Later analysis reported that the roughly 110 validation repertoires shared the platform of the approximately 670 first-cohort repertoires.

Method: immunoSEQ multiplex PCR; TCRdb's copy keeps in-frame clones and lacks some. The sample has under 250,000 clones, approximately 84% seen once; the top ten hold about 12%. Donors came from a validation cohort of approximately 110 subjects, distinct from the first 666-subject cohort. Study-wide findings and caveats: Accounts indicate the classifier identified cytomegalovirus status with strong specificity and sensitivity. The finding came from a later analysis; first-cohort TCR clusters tended to co-occur in the 95 to 150 validation repertoires.

CDR3 length equals 14 residues. Germline CDR1 KGHSH, CDR2 LQKENI. Trimming pared 6 bases from V and 8 bases from J, leaving 17 bases between. Regarding this clone: No antigen is known for it.

The chain combines TRBV18 with TRBJ2-1; D not resolved. The sequence came from a man aged 18 to 35 in good health and CMV-seropositive. Source material: PBMCs. CDR3 sequence (DNA): TGTGCCAGCTCCCTACGAGTCTCACCGGATGAGCAGTTCTTC. It codes for CASSLRVSPDEQFF.